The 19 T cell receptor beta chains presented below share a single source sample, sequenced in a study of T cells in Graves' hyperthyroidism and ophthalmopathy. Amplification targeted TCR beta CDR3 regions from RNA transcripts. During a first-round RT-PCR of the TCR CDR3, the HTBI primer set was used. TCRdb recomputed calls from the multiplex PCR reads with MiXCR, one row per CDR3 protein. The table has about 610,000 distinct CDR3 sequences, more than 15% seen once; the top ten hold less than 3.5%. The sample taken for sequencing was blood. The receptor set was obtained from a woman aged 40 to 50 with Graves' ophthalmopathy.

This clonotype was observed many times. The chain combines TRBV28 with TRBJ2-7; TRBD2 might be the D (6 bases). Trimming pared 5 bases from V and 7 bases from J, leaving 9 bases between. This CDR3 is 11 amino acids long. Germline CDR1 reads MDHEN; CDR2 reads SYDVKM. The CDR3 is CASSLGREQYF. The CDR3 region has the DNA TGTGCCAGCAGTCTGGGGAGGGAGCAGTACTTC.

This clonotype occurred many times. The CDR3 loop reads CASRDQGLATDTQYF. The CDR3 DNA follows: TGTGCCAGCAGGGACCAGGGACTAGCCACAGATACGCAGTATTTT. V is TRBV2 and J is TRBJ2-3, with 9 bases matching TRBD2. CDR1 and CDR2 (germline): SNHLY, FYNNEI. The CDR3 loop spans 15 amino acids. V trimming: 6 bases; J trimming: 2 bases; junction bases outside the gene matches: 6.

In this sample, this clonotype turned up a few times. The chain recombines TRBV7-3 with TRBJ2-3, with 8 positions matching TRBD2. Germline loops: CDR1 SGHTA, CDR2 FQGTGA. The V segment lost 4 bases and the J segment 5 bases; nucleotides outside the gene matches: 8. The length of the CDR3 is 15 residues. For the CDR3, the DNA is TGTGCCAGCAGCTCCACGGGGGGGCCGGGAGATACGCAGTATTTT. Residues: CASSSTGGPGDTQYF.

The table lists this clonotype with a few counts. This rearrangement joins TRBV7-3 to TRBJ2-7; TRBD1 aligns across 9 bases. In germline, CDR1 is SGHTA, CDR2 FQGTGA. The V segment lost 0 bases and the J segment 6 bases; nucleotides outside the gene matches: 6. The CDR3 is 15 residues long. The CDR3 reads CASSLTGTGRLEQYF. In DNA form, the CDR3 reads TGTGCCAGCAGCTTAACCGGGACAGGGCGTCTCGAGCAGTACTTC.

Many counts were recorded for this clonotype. The CDR3 spells CASRTGTGKRTDTQYF. The CDR3 coding sequence is TGTGCCAGCAGGACCGGGACAGGGAAGCGCACAGATACGCAGTATTTT. The V and J genes are TRBV28 and TRBJ2-3; 9 positions agree with TRBD1. CDR3 size: 16 residues. V gave up 6 bases and J gave up 1 base; unmatched junction bases: 8. Germline V CDR1 and CDR2: MDHEN, SYDVKM.

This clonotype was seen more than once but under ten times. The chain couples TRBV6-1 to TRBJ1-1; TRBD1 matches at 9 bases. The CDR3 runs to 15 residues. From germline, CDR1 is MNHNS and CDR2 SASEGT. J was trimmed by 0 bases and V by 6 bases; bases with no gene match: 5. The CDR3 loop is CASRDRGGMNTEAFF. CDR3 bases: TGTGCCAGCAGAGACAGGGGGGGAATGAACACTGAAGCTTTCTTT.

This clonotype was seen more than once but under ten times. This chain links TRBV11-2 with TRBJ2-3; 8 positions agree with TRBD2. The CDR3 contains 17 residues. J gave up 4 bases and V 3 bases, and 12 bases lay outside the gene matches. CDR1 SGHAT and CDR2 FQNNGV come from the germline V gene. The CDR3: CASSLFPSGPKPDTQYF. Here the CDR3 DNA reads TGTGCCAGCAGCTTGTTCCCTAGCGGGCCTAAACCAGATACGCAGTATTTT.

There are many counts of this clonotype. CDR3 sequence reads: CSVERGEKETQYF. DNA for the CDR3: TGCAGCGTTGAAAGGGGGGAGAAAGAGACCCAGTACTTC. The chain combines TRBV29-1 with TRBJ2-5; tentatively, D is TRBD1 or TRBD2 (6 bases each). CDR1 is SQVTM and CDR2 is ANQGSEA in the germline V gene. The CDR3 length is 13 residues. Trimming pared 2 bases from V and 3 bases from J, leaving 10 bases between.

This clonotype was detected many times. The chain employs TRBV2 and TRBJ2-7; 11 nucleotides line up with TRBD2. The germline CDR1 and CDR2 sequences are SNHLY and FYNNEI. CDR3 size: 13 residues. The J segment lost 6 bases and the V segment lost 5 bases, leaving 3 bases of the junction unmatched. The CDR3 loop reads CASSFGTSGEQYF. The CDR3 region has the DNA TGTGCCAGCAGTTTCGGGACTAGCGGCGAGCAGTACTTC.

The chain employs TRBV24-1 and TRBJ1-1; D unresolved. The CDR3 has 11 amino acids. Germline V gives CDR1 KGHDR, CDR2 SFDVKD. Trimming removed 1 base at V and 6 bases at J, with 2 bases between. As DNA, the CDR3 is TGTGCCACCAGTGATTTATCTGAAGCTTTCTTT. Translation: CATSDLSEAFF.

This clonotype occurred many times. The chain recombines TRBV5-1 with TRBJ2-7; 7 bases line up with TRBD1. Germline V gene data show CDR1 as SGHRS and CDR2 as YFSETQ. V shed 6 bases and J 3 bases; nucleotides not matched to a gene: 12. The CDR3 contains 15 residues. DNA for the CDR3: TGCGCCAGCATCCCAACCGGGACAGAACTCTACGAGCAGTACTTC. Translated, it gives CASIPTGTELYEQYF. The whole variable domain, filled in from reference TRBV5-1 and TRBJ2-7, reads KAGVTQTPRYLIKTRGQQVTLSCSPISGHRSVSWYQQTPGQGLQFLFEYFSETQRNKGNFPGRFSGRQFSNSRSEMNVSTLELGDSALYLCASIPTGTELYEQYFGPGTRLTVT.

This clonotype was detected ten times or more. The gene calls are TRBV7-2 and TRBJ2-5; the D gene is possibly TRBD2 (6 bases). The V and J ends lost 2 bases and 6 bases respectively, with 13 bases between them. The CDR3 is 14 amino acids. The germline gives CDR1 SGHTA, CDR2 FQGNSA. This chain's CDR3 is CASSLSGEIKTQYF. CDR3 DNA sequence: TGTGCCAGCAGCTTATCGGGGGAGATAAAGACCCAGTACTTC.

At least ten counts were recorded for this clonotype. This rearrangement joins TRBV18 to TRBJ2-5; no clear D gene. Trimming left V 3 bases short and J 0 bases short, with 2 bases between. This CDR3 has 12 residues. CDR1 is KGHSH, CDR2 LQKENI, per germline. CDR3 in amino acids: CASSPNQETQYF. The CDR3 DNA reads TGTGCCAGCTCACCGAACCAAGAGACCCAGTACTTC.

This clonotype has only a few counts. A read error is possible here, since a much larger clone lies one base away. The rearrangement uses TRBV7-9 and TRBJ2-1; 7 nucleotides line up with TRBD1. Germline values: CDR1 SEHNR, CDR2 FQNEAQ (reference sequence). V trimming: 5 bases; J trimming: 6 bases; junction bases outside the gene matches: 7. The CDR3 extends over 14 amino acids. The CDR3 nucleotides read TGTGCCAGCAGCCAGACAGGGTCCCCCAATGAGCAGTTCTTC. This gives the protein CASSQTGSPNEQFF.

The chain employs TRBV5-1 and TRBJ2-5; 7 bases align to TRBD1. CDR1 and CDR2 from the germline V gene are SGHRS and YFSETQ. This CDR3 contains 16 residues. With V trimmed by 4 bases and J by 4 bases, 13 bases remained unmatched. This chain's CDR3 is CASSLGTDRRAETQYF. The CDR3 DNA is TGCGCCAGCAGCCTGGGCACGGACAGGCGGGCAGAGACCCAGTACTTC. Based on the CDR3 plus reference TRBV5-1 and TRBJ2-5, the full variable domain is KAGVTQTPRYLIKTRGQQVTLSCSPISGHRSVSWYQQTPGQGLQFLFEYFSETQRNKGNFPGRFSGRQFSNSRSEMNVSTLELGDSALYLCASSLGTDRRAETQYFGPGTRLLVL.

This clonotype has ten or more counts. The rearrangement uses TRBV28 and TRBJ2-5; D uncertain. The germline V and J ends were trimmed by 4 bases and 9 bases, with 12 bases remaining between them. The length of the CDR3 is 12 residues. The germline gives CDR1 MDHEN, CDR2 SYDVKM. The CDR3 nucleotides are TGTGCCAGCAGTTCCTCCCTTATGCCCCAGTACTTC. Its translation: CASSSSLMPQYF.

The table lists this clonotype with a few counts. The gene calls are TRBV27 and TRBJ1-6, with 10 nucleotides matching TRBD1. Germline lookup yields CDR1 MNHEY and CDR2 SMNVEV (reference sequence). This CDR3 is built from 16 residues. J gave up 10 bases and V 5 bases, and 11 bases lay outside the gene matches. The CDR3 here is CASSLYLGTGESPLHF. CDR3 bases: TGTGCCAGCAGTCTATACCTAGGGACAGGGGAATCACCCCTCCACTTT.

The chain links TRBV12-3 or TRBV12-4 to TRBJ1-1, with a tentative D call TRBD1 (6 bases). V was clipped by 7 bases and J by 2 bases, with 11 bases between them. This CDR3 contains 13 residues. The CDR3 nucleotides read TGTGCCAGCACCCCGGGGACAAACACTGAAGCTTTCTTT. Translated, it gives CASTPGTNTEAFF.

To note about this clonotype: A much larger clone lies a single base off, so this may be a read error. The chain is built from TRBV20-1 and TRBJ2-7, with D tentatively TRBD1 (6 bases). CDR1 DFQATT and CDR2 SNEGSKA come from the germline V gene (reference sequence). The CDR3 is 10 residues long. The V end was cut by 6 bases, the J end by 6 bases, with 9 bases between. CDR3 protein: CSAARGEQYF. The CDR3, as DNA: TGCAGTGCCGCCAGGGGCGAGCAGTACTTC.